This TCR beta chain was obtained from a study of blood T cell repertoires in COVID-19. Study-level information: PBMCs, B-cell-depleted T cells, or T cells were the source of the cDNA or gDNA that made up the material.

The CDR3 is made up of 12 amino acids. Trimming pared 4 bases from V and 3 bases from J, leaving 6 bases between. Using immunoSEQ multiplex PCR, the repertoire was profiled, and TCRdb retains in-frame clones only, with some absent. Of 270,000 or so clones in the sample, approximately 85% were seen once. The sequencing input was peripheral blood. The chain employs TRBV12-3 or TRBV12-4 and TRBJ1-1; D gene uncertain. This receptor was taken from a human donor in a cohort sampled during active COVID-19. CDR3: CASSSFHTEAFF. The CDR3 region has the DNA TGTGCCAGCAGTTCATTTCACACTGAAGCTTTCTTT.